The entry that follows covers one T cell receptor (beta chain) sequence. This sample is part of a study of cytomegalovirus exposure and HLA in healthy donors. V shed 10 bases, J shed 5 bases, and the junction held 6 bases outside the gene matches. CDR1 is SNHLY and CDR2 is FYNNEI in the germline V gene. The CDR3 has 12 amino acids. Vbeta (60) and Jbeta (13) primers were used in the PCR. Repertoires were generated with immunoSEQ multiplex PCR, while TCRdb's copy carries only in-frame clones and drops some. The table has roughly 100,000 clones, around four fifths seen once. This receptor was identified in a woman aged 40 to 50 in good health and CMV-seronegative. What was sequenced was PBMCs. This chain links TRBV2 with TRBJ2-3; 7 bases are shared with TRBD2. The CDR3 nucleotides read TGTGCCACGGCGGGAGAGAGAGATACGCAGTATTTT. This gives the protein CATAGERDTQYF.